Listed below are T cell receptor beta chains from one sample, sequenced in a study of vaccination and CD4 T cells after COVID-19. The antigens these receptors bind are not known. TCRdb passed the PCR reads through MiXCR, listing each CDR3 protein once. The sample contains tens of thousands of distinct CDR3 sequences, about two fifths of which appear only once. What was sequenced was CD4+ T cells from blood, cultured in vitro. These receptors originate from a human donor who had recovered from COVID-19. CDR3s include the opening cysteine and the closing phenylalanine or tryptophan. D genes are given only for firm matches. Not every row has a clone size; where given, it reads once, few, many or a size class.

>.|.|TRBJ1-1|TRBV12-3/TRBV12-4
TGTGCCAGCAGTTTAAGGGGGGTGAACACTGAAGCTTTCTTT
CASSLRGVNTEAFF
>.|.|TRBJ1-3|TRBV6-5
TGTGCCAGCAGTTCCGCTGCGGTCGGGTCGGGAAACACCATATATTTT
CASSSAAVGSGNTIYF
>.|.|TRBJ2-2|TRBV2
TGTGCCAGCAGTGCGGTAATAGTGAACACCGGGGAGCTGTTTTTT
CASSAVIVNTGELFF
>.|.|TRBJ2-5|TRBV24-1
TGTGCCACCAGTGCCCTTCGTGGGGCCCAAGAGACCCAGTACTTC
CATSALRGAQETQYF
>.|.|TRBJ1-5|TRBV28
TGTGCCAGCCGACCTCAAGATCAGCCCCAGCATTTT
CASRPQDQPQHF
>.|.|TRBJ1-5|TRBV20-1
TGCAGTGCCCGGCAGGGACCAGGCGGCAATCAGCCCCAGCATTTT
CSARQGPGGNQPQHF
>once|.|TRBJ2-1|TRBV7-9
TGTGCCAGCAGCTTCTGGGGGCGGGGGTACAATGAGCAGTTCTTC
CASSFWGRGYNEQFF
>.|.|TRBJ1-3|TRBV7-2
TGTGCCAGCAGCTTATCCAGGGACGGAAACACCATATATTTT
CASSLSRDGNTIYF
>few|.|TRBJ2-7|TRBV6-2/TRBV6-3
TGTGCCAGCAGCCAAACAGGGAACGAGCAGTACTTC
CASSQTGNEQYF
>.|.|TRBJ2-7|TRBV4-1
TGCGCCAGCAGCCAAGACCCAGGGGCCGAGCAGTACTTC
CASSQDPGAEQYF
>.|.|TRBJ1-1|TRBV5-4
TGTGCCAGCAGACAGGACAGAGAGAACACTGAAGCTTTCTTT
CASRQDRENTEAFF
>.|.|TRBJ1-3|TRBV28
TGTGCCAGCAGTTTAGGGGGACCCTCTGGAAACACCATATATTTT
CASSLGGPSGNTIYF
>.|TRBD1|TRBJ1-2|TRBV14
TGTGCCAGCAGCCCAGGTCTGACAGGGAGGAACACCTTC
CASSPGLTGRNTF
>few|.|TRBJ1-1|TRBV11-2
TGTGCCAGCAGCGTACAATTGAACACTGAAGCTTTCTTT
CASSVQLNTEAFF
>.|.|TRBJ1-6|TRBV11-2
TGTGCCAGCAGCAAACGGGATTCTAGCTCACCCCTCCACTTT
CASSKRDSSSPLHF
>.|.|TRBJ1-3|TRBV18
TGTGCCAGCTCACCATCGGCGGGGGACTCTGGAAACACCATATATTTT
CASSPSAGDSGNTIYF
>.|TRBD1|TRBJ2-1|TRBV20-1
TGCAGTGCTAGAGCCCAAAGGACAGGGGGTATGAATTCGCAGTTCTTC
CSARAQRTGGMNSQFF
>.|.|TRBJ1-3|TRBV7-9
TGTGCCAGCAGCTTAGGCAGGAGTGGAAACACCATATATTTT
CASSLGRSGNTIYF
>once|.|TRBJ2-5|TRBV7-2
TGTGCCAGCAGCACCCGAAAGACCCAGGCGGAGACCCAGTACTTC
CASSTRKTQAETQYF
>.|.|TRBJ1-2|TRBV4-3
TGCGCCAGCAGCCAATCACAGATTAACTATGGCTACACCTTC
CASSQSQINYGYTF
>.|TRBD2|TRBJ2-7|TRBV19
TGTGCCAGTAGTATAGGGTGGCTGGGACTAGGGTCCTACGAGCAGTACTTC
CASSIGWLGLGSYEQYF
>few|.|TRBJ1-1|TRBV28
TGTGCCAGCAGTGGGCAGGGAGGTGGTTTCTTT
CASSGQGGGFF
>.|TRBD1|TRBJ1-5|TRBV12-3/TRBV12-4
TGTGCCAGCAGTTGGGGGACAGCTAATCAGCCCCAGCATTTT
CASSWGTANQPQHF
>.|TRBD2|TRBJ2-1|TRBV24-1
TGTGCCACCAGTGATGGGACTAGCGGTGACAATGAGCAGTTCTTC
CATSDGTSGDNEQFF
>.|.|TRBJ2-7|TRBV28
TGTGCCAGCAGTACCTCCGGGACACTAGCCTACGAGCAGTACTTC
CASSTSGTLAYEQYF
>.|.|TRBJ2-4|TRBV19
TGTGCCAGTAGTAAACAGGGGGGGCACATTCAGTACTTC
CASSKQGGHIQYF
>few|.|TRBJ1-1|TRBV4-2
TGTGCCAGCAGCCAAGAAGCTCAGAACACTGAAGCTTTCTTT
CASSQEAQNTEAFF
>.|TRBD2|TRBJ2-5|TRBV29-1
TGCAGCGTCGCCGGACAGATCCAGCGGGGGCAACAAGAGACCCAGTACTTC
CSVAGQIQRGQQETQYF
>few|TRBD1|TRBJ1-6|TRBV7-8
TGTGCCAGCAGCTCAGAGGGACAGATGACTAATTCACCCCTCCACTTT
CASSSEGQMTNSPLHF
>.|.|TRBJ2-3|TRBV5-4
TGTGCCAGCAGCTCCCCCACAGATACGCAGTATTTT
CASSSPTDTQYF
>.|TRBD1|TRBJ1-6|TRBV6-1
TGTGCCAGCAGTGTAAGAAGGGCAGGGGGTTTGTTGGATTCACCCCTCCACTTT
CASSVRRAGGLLDSPLHF
>.|TRBD2|TRBJ2-5|TRBV6-5
TGTGCCAGCAGTTACTCTGTTGCAGGTAGCGGGGAACAAGAGACCCAGTACTTC
CASSYSVAGSGEQETQYF
>.|TRBD1|TRBJ1-2|TRBV7-9
TGCGCCAGCAGCTTGGCCAGGGACAGGGGGCTTTATGGCTACACCTTC
CASSLARDRGLYGYTF
>.|TRBD2|TRBJ2-3|TRBV28
TGTGCCAGCAGTCCCCGGGGCCGGACTAGGTCAGATACGCAGTATTTT
CASSPRGRTRSDTQYF
>.|TRBD2|TRBJ2-7|TRBV12-3/TRBV12-4
TGTGCCAGCAGTTTTCCCGGGACTAGGGCCGTGCAGTACTTC
CASSFPGTRAVQYF
>.|TRBD1|TRBJ1-2|TRBV28
TGTGCCAGCAGTTTATGGATGGGGACAGGGGAGGATGGCTACACCTTC
CASSLWMGTGEDGYTF
>few|TRBD1|TRBJ1-2|TRBV19
TGTGCCAGTAGGAAGATAACAGGGGGCGCTTCCTATGGCTACACCTTC
CASRKITGGASYGYTF
>.|.|TRBJ1-2|TRBV10-3
TGTGCCATCAGTCCCGATCAGGGTGATGGCTACACCTTC
CAISPDQGDGYTF
>few|.|TRBJ2-2|TRBV15
TGTGCCACCAGCAGAGGGGGGCTGAACACCGGGGAGCTGTTTTTT
CATSRGGLNTGELFF
>few|TRBD2|TRBJ2-1|TRBV10-3
TGTGCCATCAGTGAGATAGCCACTAGCGGGAGTAATGAGCAGTTCTTC
CAISEIATSGSNEQFF
>few|.|TRBJ2-2|TRBV12-5
TGTGCTAGTGGTTTGGTTCAGGGCCAACAAAATGCCGGGGAGCTGTTTTTT
CASGLVQGQQNAGELFF
>.|.|TRBJ1-1|TRBV27
TGTGCCAGCAGTCCTGGGGGGTCGAGGGGCACTGAAGCTTTCTTT
CASSPGGSRGTEAFF
>.|TRBD1|TRBJ2-7|TRBV7-9
TGTGCCAGCAGCTTACGGGACAGGGGCTACGAGCAGTACTTC
CASSLRDRGYEQYF
>few|TRBD1|TRBJ2-1|TRBV10-1
TGCGCCAGCAGTAGGGACAGGGGACGGGACGAGCAGTTCTTC
CASSRDRGRDEQFF
>.|.|TRBJ2-3|TRBV6-2/TRBV6-3
TGTGCCAGCAGCAAAGGGCGGGTAACTAGCACAGATACGCAGTATTTT
CASSKGRVTSTDTQYF
>.|.|TRBJ2-7|TRBV6-1
TGTGCCAGCAGGGTAGATCTCATCCACGAGCAGTACTTC
CASRVDLIHEQYF
>few|TRBD1|TRBJ2-7|TRBV5-4
TGTGCCAGCAGCTTGGACGGGACAGGGGAGCAGTACTTC
CASSLDGTGEQYF
>few|.|TRBJ1-4|TRBV15
TGTGCCACCAGCAGAAACGAACCGAGGAATGAAAAACTGTTTTTT
CATSRNEPRNEKLFF
>.|.|TRBJ1-3|TRBV12-3/TRBV12-4
TGTGCCAGCAGTTTTGCGGGAAACACCATATATTTT
CASSFAGNTIYF
>few|TRBD1|TRBJ2-5|TRBV19
TGTGCCAGTAGTAGCACCGGGACAGGGGGCTCCGAGGAGACCCAGTACTTC
CASSSTGTGGSEETQYF
>.|.|TRBJ1-5|TRBV28
TGTGCCAGCAGTTTAGCCCCCCCTCGTTCCGGGCCCCAGCATTTT
CASSLAPPRSGPQHF
>.|.|TRBJ1-4|TRBV6-5
TGTGCCAGCAGTTACTCGGCGGACAATGAAAAACTGTTTTTT
CASSYSADNEKLFF
>few|.|TRBJ2-7|TRBV27
TGTGCCAGCAGTCACAGGGTATACGAGCAGTACTTC
CASSHRVYEQYF